The rows below give T cell receptor beta chains drawn from one sample of a study of cytomegalovirus exposure and HLA in healthy donors. The protocol was immunoSEQ multiplex PCR, while the TCRdb copy is restricted to in-frame clones and leaves out a portion. The sample contains hundreds of thousands of clones, approximately 90% of which appear only once. Sequenced sample: PBMCs. These receptors all stem from a woman aged 18 to 35 in good health and CMV-seronegative. Each CDR3 is given with its conserved first and last residue. Fields, in order: J gene, clone size, D gene, V gene, CDR3 DNA, CDR3 protein. D genes are given only for firm matches. Expanded clones get a size class; other rows say once, few or many, or leave the size out.

J gene: TRBJ1-3
clone size: NA
D gene: TRBD1
V gene: TRBV19
CDR3 DNA: TGTGCCAGTTTTATTGGACAGGGCCGCGCTGGAAACACCATATATTTT
CDR3 protein: CASFIGQGRAGNTIYF

J gene: TRBJ1-3
clone size: NA
D gene: NA
V gene: TRBV18
CDR3 DNA: TGTGCCAGCTCACCAATAGGCCCGGGGGGCGGATCAAGTGGAAACACCATATATTTT
CDR3 protein: CASSPIGPGGGSSGNTIYF

J gene: TRBJ2-3
clone size: NA
D gene: TRBD1
V gene: TRBV9
CDR3 DNA: TGTGCCAGCAGCGCCGGACAGGGGAGCACAGATACGCAGTATTTT
CDR3 protein: CASSAGQGSTDTQYF

J gene: TRBJ2-5
clone size: NA
D gene: NA
V gene: TRBV15
CDR3 DNA: TGTGCCACCAGCAGAGATCGACGAGGTGCAGAGACCCAGTACTTC
CDR3 protein: CATSRDRRGAETQYF

J gene: TRBJ2-3
clone size: NA
D gene: TRBD2
V gene: TRBV10-2
CDR3 DNA: TGCGCCAGTGGAGCTAGCGGGGGGATAGATACGCAGTATTTT
CDR3 protein: CASGASGGIDTQYF

J gene: TRBJ2-5
clone size: NA
D gene: NA
V gene: TRBV18
CDR3 DNA: TGTGCCAGCTCACCACCGTCGACAGCCCAAGAGACCCAGTACTTC
CDR3 protein: CASSPPSTAQETQYF

J gene: TRBJ2-7
clone size: NA
D gene: TRBD2
V gene: TRBV6-5
CDR3 DNA: TGTGCCAGCAGTTACTCTAGGACTAGCGAGCAGTACTTC
CDR3 protein: CASSYSRTSEQYF

J gene: TRBJ2-2
clone size: NA
D gene: NA
V gene: TRBV5-4
CDR3 DNA: TGTGCCAGCAGCCCACTGAATACCCAAAACACCGGGGAGCTGTTTTTT
CDR3 protein: CASSPLNTQNTGELFF

J gene: TRBJ1-1
clone size: NA
D gene: TRBD1
V gene: TRBV11-2
CDR3 DNA: TGTGCCAGCAGCTCACAGGGGGCAGGGAACACTGAAGCTTTCTTT
CDR3 protein: CASSSQGAGNTEAFF

J gene: TRBJ2-7
clone size: NA
D gene: TRBD1
V gene: TRBV4-1
CDR3 DNA: TGCGCCAGCAGCCAAGATCCCGGGACAGCCTACGAGCAGTACTTC
CDR3 protein: CASSQDPGTAYEQYF

J gene: TRBJ2-1
clone size: NA
D gene: NA
V gene: TRBV11-2
CDR3 DNA: TGTGCCAGCAGCCAGGGGACGTATGAGCAGTTCTTC
CDR3 protein: CASSQGTYEQFF

J gene: TRBJ2-3
clone size: NA
D gene: TRBD2
V gene: TRBV6-5
CDR3 DNA: TGTGCCAGCAGAGCGGGGGGTAACACAGATACGCAGTATTTT
CDR3 protein: CASRAGGNTDTQYF

J gene: TRBJ1-1
clone size: few
D gene: TRBD1
V gene: TRBV5-6
CDR3 DNA: TGTGCCAGCAGCTTGGACAGGGGGCGAGGCACTGAAGCTTTCTTT
CDR3 protein: CASSLDRGRGTEAFF

J gene: TRBJ2-7
clone size: NA
D gene: NA
V gene: TRBV12-1
CDR3 DNA: TGTGCCGGCACGGGGTACGAGCAGTACTTC
CDR3 protein: CAGTGYEQYF

J gene: TRBJ2-3
clone size: NA
D gene: TRBD1
V gene: TRBV19
CDR3 DNA: TGTGCCAGTAGCAAGGACAGGGGATACACAGATACGCAGTATTTT
CDR3 protein: CASSKDRGYTDTQYF

J gene: TRBJ2-5
clone size: NA
D gene: NA
V gene: TRBV28
CDR3 DNA: TGTGCCAGCAGTCCCCCCCGTCAAGAGACCCAGTACTTC
CDR3 protein: CASSPPRQETQYF